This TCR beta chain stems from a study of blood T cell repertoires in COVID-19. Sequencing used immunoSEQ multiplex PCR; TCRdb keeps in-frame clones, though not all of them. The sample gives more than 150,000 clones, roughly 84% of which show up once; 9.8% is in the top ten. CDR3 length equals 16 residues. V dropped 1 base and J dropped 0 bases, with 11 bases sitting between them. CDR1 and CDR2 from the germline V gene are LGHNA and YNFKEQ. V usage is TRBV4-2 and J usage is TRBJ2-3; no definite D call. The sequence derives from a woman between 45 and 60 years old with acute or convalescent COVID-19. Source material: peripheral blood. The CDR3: CASSQALISSTDTQYF. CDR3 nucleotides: TGTGCCAGCAGCCAAGCCCTTATTTCTAGCACAGATACGCAGTATTTT.